This TCR beta chain comes out of a study of blood T cell repertoires in COVID-19. For the study at large: The study drew acute and convalescent COVID-19 samples from the United States, Italy and Spain. PBMCs, B-cell-depleted T cells, or T cells provided the cDNA or gDNA that made up the material.

The CDR3 runs to 17 residues. Trimming removed 0 bases from V and 3 bases from J, with 15 bases in between. The germline CDR1 and CDR2 sequences are LGHDT and YNNKEL (reference sequence). Sequencing was performed with immunoSEQ multiplex PCR; in TCRdb, only in-frame clones are kept and a portion is missing. The sample yields 100,000 to 150,000 clones, 84% seen once. This study enrolled people aged about 18 to 100 from approximately 25 US geographic areas. The study counted Cohort 3 donors as recovered given two negative PCRs, clearance, or symptom resolution. Sequencing was performed on PBMCs or T cells enriched from blood (not recorded which). The clonotype was recovered from a woman aged 25-40 years who had recovered from COVID-19. The chain is built from TRBV3-1 (or the pseudogene TRBV3-2) and TRBJ2-4; possible D gene TRBD2, 5 bases. CDR3 DNA: TGTGCCAGCAGCCAAGAGTTCGGGTTCCGGGGCAAAAACATTCAGTACTTC. Translating it yields CASSQEFGFRGKNIQYF.